The 27 T cell receptor beta chains listed next were all sequenced from one sample in a study of glioma-infiltrating T cells after dendritic cell vaccination. The protocol was immunoSEQ multiplex PCR, while the TCRdb copy is restricted to in-frame clones and leaves out a portion. Altogether approximately 90,000 clones are present, approximately 87% being singletons, with the ten largest covering around 3%. Sequences were derived from blood, sampled before dendritic cell vaccination. These receptors all stem from a human donor with glioblastoma.

V and J are TRBV28 and TRBJ1-2, with 9 bases matching TRBD1. Germline CDR1 is MDHEN and CDR2 is SYDVKM. J was trimmed by 3 bases and V by 5 bases; bases with no gene match: 7. The CDR3 has 15 residues. CDR3: CASSGQGPADYGYTF. The CDR3 DNA is TGTGCCAGCAGTGGACAGGGGCCGGCCGACTATGGCTACACCTTC.

The sample holds a few counts of this clone. This sequence joins TRBV19 and TRBJ2-7; the match to TRBD1 covers 7 bases. CDR3 length equals 14 residues. V shed 3 bases, J shed 2 bases, and the junction held 4 bases outside the gene matches. Per the germline V gene, CDR1 is LNHDA and CDR2 is SQIVND (reference sequence). The CDR3: CASSIQGETYEQYF. CDR3 coding DNA: TGTGCCAGTAGTATCCAGGGGGAGACCTACGAGCAGTACTTC.

The chain carries TRBV5-1 and TRBJ2-5; TRBD1 might be the D (5 bases). Trimming took off 1 base at V and 0 bases at J, with 7 bases between the two ends. The CDR3 is 14 amino acids. Germline lookup yields CDR1 SGHRS and CDR2 YFSETQ. CDR3 sequence: CASSLRTNQETQYF. The CDR3 region has the DNA TGCGCCAGCAGCTTGCGGACAAACCAAGAGACCCAGTACTTC.

The chain employs TRBV10-3 and TRBJ2-7; D is unresolved. Germline CDR1 reads ENHRY; CDR2 reads SYGVKD. This CDR3 has 14 residues. Trimming stripped 3 bases from V and 1 base from J, with 10 bases between. The CDR3 bases are TGTGCCATCAGTGAACCCAGGATATCCTACGAGCAGTACTTC. Amino acids: CAISEPRISYEQYF.

This clone was seen a single time. V usage is TRBV6-5 and J usage is TRBJ1-4; 12 nucleotides line up with TRBD1. The germline gives CDR1 MNHEY, CDR2 SVGAGI. Germline trimming cut 6 bases from V and 7 bases from J; bases unmatched to any gene: 3. CDR3 length: 14 amino acids. CDR3 region: CASRGDRGREKLFF. CDR3 DNA: TGTGCCAGCAGGGGGGACAGGGGGCGTGAAAAACTGTTTTTT.

J is TRBJ1-1 and V is TRBV10-1, with D maybe TRBD1 (5 bases). The CDR3 has 14 residues. The ends were cut back, 3 bases at V and 5 bases at J, with 13 bases in the middle. The germline V gene has CDR1 WNHNN and CDR2 SYGVQD (reference sequence). CDR3 loop: CASSEGRVSTEAFF. CDR3 nucleotide sequence: TGCGCCAGCAGTGAAGGCAGGGTGTCGACTGAAGCTTTCTTT.

The V and J genes are TRBV13 and TRBJ2-7; 8 nucleotides agree with TRBD2. J lost 9 bases, V lost 5 bases, and 6 bases had no gene match. From germline, CDR1 is PRHDT and CDR2 FYEKMQ (reference sequence). The CDR3 is 12 amino acids. CDR3 nucleotide sequence: TGTGCCAGCAGCCCAGCGGCGGGGGGGCAGTACTTC. Its protein is CASSPAAGGQYF.

This clone was observed once. The genes are TRBV11-3 and TRBJ1-5, with D uncertain. Germline V gene lookup returns CDR1 SGHNT and CDR2 YENEEA. Trimming took off 11 bases at V and 2 bases at J, with 19 bases between the two ends. CDR3 length equals 15 residues. The CDR3 bases are TGTGCCTCCAGCCAACCGACGGGAGGCAATCAGCCCCAGCATTTT. Amino acids: CASSQPTGGNQPQHF.

The J gene is TRBJ2-1, the V gene TRBV7-9; 9 bases fit TRBD1. The CDR3 is made up of 16 amino acids. The germline V gene encodes CDR1 SEHNR and CDR2 FQNEAQ (reference sequence). V trimming: 4 bases; J trimming: 8 bases; junction bases outside the gene matches: 12. CDR3 in DNA: TGTGCCAGCAGCTCACCGTCCGGGACAGGGTATTATGAGCAGTTCTTC. Residues: CASSSPSGTGYYEQFF. The full variable domain, its missing parts supplied by reference TRBV7-9 and TRBJ2-1, is DTGVSQNPRHKITKRGQNVTFRCDPISEHNRLYWYRQTLGQGPEFLTYFQNEAQLEKSRLLSDRFSAERPKGSFSTLEIQRTEQGDSAMYLCASSSPSGTGYYEQFFGPGTRLTVL.

J is TRBJ2-1 and V is TRBV7-2, with 7 bases identical to TRBD2. The germline gives CDR1 SGHTA, CDR2 FQGNSA. The V segment lost 5 bases and the J segment 12 bases; nucleotides outside the gene matches: 16. The CDR3 is 15 amino acids. The CDR3 nucleotides are TGTGCCAGCAGCGAGTGGGGTAGGTCGCCGGGGGGGCAGTTCTTC. This encodes CASSEWGRSPGGQFF.

The chain has TRBV18 and TRBJ1-5; no firm D call. The ends were cut back, 3 bases at V and 11 bases at J, with 20 bases in the middle. This CDR3 has 15 amino acids. Germline CDR1 is KGHSH and CDR2 is LQKENI. CDR3 nucleotides: TGTGCCAGCTCACCGGGTTCTCAGGTGTCTTGGTCCCAGCATTTT. Translated, it gives CASSPGSQVSWSQHF.

The chain joins TRBV13 to TRBJ2-1, with TRBD2 matching over 15 bases. CDR3 length equals 18 residues. Germline V gene data show CDR1 as PRHDT and CDR2 as FYEKMQ (reference sequence). The V segment lost 4 bases and the J segment 0 bases; nucleotides outside the gene matches: 4. The CDR3 spells CASSSGLAGGFSYNEQFF. The CDR3 nucleotides read TGTGCCAGCAGCTCCGGACTAGCGGGAGGGTTCTCCTACAATGAGCAGTTCTTC. The full variable domain, rest sourced from reference TRBV13 and TRBJ2-1, is AAGVIQSPRHLIKEKRETATLKCYPIPRHDTVYWYQQGPGQDPQFLISFYEKMQSDKGSIPDRFSAQQFSDYHSELNMSSLELGDSALYFCASSSGLAGGFSYNEQFFGPGTRLTVL.

The genes are TRBV7-9 and TRBJ1-4, with 8 bases aligning to TRBD1. This CDR3 has 14 amino acids. Germline V lookup: CDR1 SEHNR, CDR2 FQNEAQ (reference sequence). The ends lost 5 bases at V and 8 bases at J; junction bases unmatched: 7. DNA of the CDR3: TGTGCCAGCAGCCCAGGGGGCTGGGGGGAAAAACTGTTTTTT. Amino acid sequence: CASSPGGWGEKLFF.

This chain links TRBV15 with TRBJ1-1, with 9 bases aligning to TRBD1. The CDR3 is made up of 14 amino acids. Germline assignment: CDR1 LNHNV and CDR2 YYDKDF (reference sequence). Germline trimming cut 7 bases from V and 4 bases from J; bases unmatched to any gene: 7. The CDR3, as DNA: TGTGCCACCAACCGGGACAGGGTGGTCACTGAAGCTTTCTTT. This gives the protein CATNRDRVVTEAFF.

This chain links TRBV7-9 with TRBJ2-3; TRBD1 matches 11 bases. Germline CDR1 reads SEHNR; CDR2 reads FQNEAQ (reference sequence). CDR3 length equals 15 residues. Unmatched junction bases numbered 5, after V lost 5 bases and J lost 4 bases. Here the CDR3 reads CASSKDRGQADTQYF. The DNA for the CDR3 is TGTGCCAGCAGCAAGGACAGGGGGCAGGCAGATACGCAGTATTTT.

V usage is TRBV12-5 and J usage is TRBJ2-6; D remains ambiguous. The CDR3 runs to 16 residues. Per the germline V gene, CDR1 is LGHNT and CDR2 is FRNRAP. Trimming removed 1 base from V and 4 bases from J, with 11 bases in between. CDR3 nucleotide sequence: TGTGCTAGTGGTTTGGACGTAGGAGCCGGGGCCAACGTCCTGACTTTC. Protein product: CASGLDVGAGANVLTF.

This sequence joins TRBV7-2 and TRBJ2-7; 8 nucleotides align to TRBD2. Germline V gives CDR1 SGHTA, CDR2 FQGNSA. The CDR3 is 16 residues long. V dropped 3 bases and J dropped 3; count of bases not matched to a gene: 10. CDR3 bases: TGTGCCAGCAGCTTTAGTCGGCTAGCGGGTCGCTACGAGCAGTACTTC. It specifies CASSFSRLAGRYEQYF.

The V and J genes are TRBV7-2 and TRBJ1-3, with 10 bases aligning to TRBD1. CDR3 length: 16 residues. Germline trimming cut 2 bases from V and 1 base from J; bases unmatched to any gene: 2. CDR1 is SGHTA, CDR2 FQGNSA, per germline. The CDR3 DNA reads TGTGCCAGCAGCTTAAGGGACAGGGGTTCTGGAAACACCATATATTTT. Amino acids: CASSLRDRGSGNTIYF.

In its sample, this clone was seen a few times. This chain joins TRBV5-6 and TRBJ1-2, with 8 bases aligning to TRBD1. From germline, CDR1 is SGHDT and CDR2 YYEEEE. This CDR3 is built from 14 residues. V lost 4 bases and J lost 5; bases outside the gene matches: 7. The CDR3 is CASSPGGAYYGYTF. The CDR3 DNA reads TGTGCCAGCAGCCCAGGGGGCGCTTATTATGGCTACACCTTC.

This clone has more than one count but fewer than ten. The chain employs TRBV2 and TRBJ1-3; maybe TRBD1 (6 bases). CDR1 is SNHLY, CDR2 FYNNEI, per germline. The ends were cut back, 4 bases at V and 0 bases at J, with 13 bases in the middle. The length of the CDR3 is 16 residues. The CDR3 loop is CASSGQEVRSGNTIYF. CDR3 DNA: TGTGCCAGCAGTGGACAGGAGGTCCGCTCTGGAAACACCATATATTTT. The variable domain in full, completed from reference TRBV2 and TRBJ1-3, reads EPEVTQTPSHQVTQMGQEVILRCVPISNHLYFYWYRQILGQKVEFLVSFYNNEISEKSEIFDDQFSVERPDGSNFTLKIRSTKLEDSAMYFCASSGQEVRSGNTIYFGEGSWLTVV.

The CDR3 sequence: CASSQIRGAYGYTF. The CDR3 DNA follows: TGTGCCAGCAGCCAAATCCGGGGGGCCTATGGCTACACCTTC. The genes are TRBV14 and TRBJ1-2; D is possibly TRBD1 (6 bases). Per germline, CDR1 SGHDN and CDR2 FVKESK. Trimming took 2 bases from V and 4 from J, leaving 11 bases between them. CDR3 length: 14 residues. The whole variable domain, remainder taken from reference TRBV14 and TRBJ1-2, is EAGVTQFPSHSVIEKGQTVTLRCDPISGHDNLYWYRRVMGKEIKFLLHFVKESKQDESGMPNNRFLAERTGGTYSTLKVQPAELEDSGVYFCASSQIRGAYGYTFGSGTRLTVV.

The V and J genes are TRBV11-3 and TRBJ2-3, with TRBD2 matching 7 bases. Germline CDR1 reads SGHNT; CDR2 reads YENEEA. The CDR3 is 20 amino acids. V dropped 5 bases and J dropped 1; count of bases not matched to a gene: 21. The DNA of the CDR3 is TGTGCCAGCAGCGGTGGGGGGGGTCGGACTACCATTAAGGGCACAGATACGCAGTATTTT. Translation gives CASSGGGGRTTIKGTDTQYF.

This chain connects TRBV6-6 to TRBJ2-1; D perhaps matches TRBD2 (6 bases). From germline, CDR1 is MNHNY and CDR2 SVGAGI (reference sequence). This CDR3 region has 14 residues. V dropped 0 bases and J dropped 10 bases, with 13 bases sitting between them. The CDR3 loop reads CASSYSIGGGEQFF. CDR3 DNA sequence: TGTGCCAGCAGTTACTCCATCGGGGGAGGAGAGCAGTTCTTC.

The V gene is TRBV6-5, the J gene TRBJ1-1; TRBD1 aligns across 7 bases. This CDR3 is built from 12 residues. The trim removed 8 bases at V and 5 bases at J, leaving 5 bases unmatched. Germline V CDR1 and CDR2: MNHEY, SVGAGI. CDR3 sequence reads: CASGQGGTEAFF. CDR3 DNA sequence: TGTGCCAGCGGGCAGGGGGGTACTGAAGCTTTCTTT.

The rearrangement uses TRBV11-2 and TRBJ1-1; D gene ambiguous. Deletions cut 4 bases from V and 1 base from J, with 7 bases between. This CDR3 contains 13 residues. CDR1 is SGHAT, CDR2 FQNNGV, per germline. Here the CDR3 DNA reads TGTGCCAGCAGCTCCAGGCGGAACACTGAAGCTTTCTTT. As protein: CASSSRRNTEAFF.

The chain has TRBV7-2 and TRBJ2-7; 9 bases align to TRBD2. V lost 2 bases, J lost 5 bases, and 7 bases stayed unmatched. The CDR3 is 15 amino acids. Per the germline V gene, CDR1 is SGHTA and CDR2 is FQGNSA. The CDR3 here is CASSLMGLATHEQYF. The DNA of the CDR3 is TGTGCCAGCAGCTTAATGGGACTAGCTACCCACGAGCAGTACTTC.

As DNA, the CDR3 is TGTGCCATCAGAAGACCGTCGACATTGAACACTGAAGCTTTCTTT. It specifies CAIRRPSTLNTEAFF. V usage is TRBV10-3 and J usage is TRBJ1-1; D unclear. Germline CDR1 and CDR2: ENHRY and SYGVKD. V lost 6 bases and J lost 0, with 14 bases in between. This CDR3 has 15 residues.